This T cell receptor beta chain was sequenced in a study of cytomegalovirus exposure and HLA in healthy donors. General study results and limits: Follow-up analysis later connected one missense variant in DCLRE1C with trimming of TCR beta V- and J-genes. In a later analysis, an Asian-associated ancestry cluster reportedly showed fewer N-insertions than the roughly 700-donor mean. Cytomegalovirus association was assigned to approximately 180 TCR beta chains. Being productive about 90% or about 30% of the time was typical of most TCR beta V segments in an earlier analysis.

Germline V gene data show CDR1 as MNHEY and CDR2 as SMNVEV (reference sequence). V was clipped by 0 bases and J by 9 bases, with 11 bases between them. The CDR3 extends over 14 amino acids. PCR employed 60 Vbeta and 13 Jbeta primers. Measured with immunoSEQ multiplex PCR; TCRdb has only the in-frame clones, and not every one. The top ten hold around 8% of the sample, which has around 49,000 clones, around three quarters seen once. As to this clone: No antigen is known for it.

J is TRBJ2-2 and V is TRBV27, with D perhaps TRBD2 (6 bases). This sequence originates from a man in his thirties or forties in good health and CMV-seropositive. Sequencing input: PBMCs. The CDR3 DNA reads TGTGCCAGCAGTTTATCGCGGGGTATCCGGGAGCTGTTTTTT. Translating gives CASSLSRGIRELFF.